This T cell receptor beta chain was captured in a study of shared clonotypes between healthy human individuals. Study as a whole: Every donor yielded three CD4 naive, three CD4 memory, two CD8 naive and one CD8 memory plate. Study-wide results and caveats: Naive subsets usually exceeded memory subsets in estimated richness.

CD8 memory cells included CD45RO+ cells plus CCR7-negative CD45RA+ TemRA cells. V was shortened by 10 bases and J by 0 bases, with 20 bases between the two germline ends. Germline V gene data show CDR1 as SGHDT and CDR2 as YYEEEE. CDR3 length: 17 residues. As concerns this clone: Its target is not known.

The sorted-subset replicate PCRs were given about 210 ng DNA, which is approximately 30,000 T cell genomes. Clones were sequenced by immunoSEQ multiplex PCR, and TCRdb holds only the in-frame ones, with some missing. The sample contains approximately 99,000 clones, around 68% of which appear only once. This sequence originates from a woman aged 25 to 45 in good health. Sequenced material: memory CD8+ T cells sorted from blood. Documented subset: CD45RO+ cells pooled with CCR7-negative TemRA cells. The rearrangement joins TRBV5-6 to TRBJ2-6; the D is unclear. CDR3 loop: CALRSGQLYSGANVLTF. The CDR3 DNA is TGTGCCTTAAGATCCGGGCAGCTCTACTCTGGGGCCAACGTCCTGACTTTC.